Each of the 10 T cell receptor beta chains below was sequenced from the same sample in a study of T cell changes during pregnancy in multiple sclerosis. This table comes from immunoSEQ multiplex PCR, and its TCRdb copy is limited to in-frame clones, with some not included. The table records 55,000 to 65,000 clones, over 85% of them present only once. The sample was CD4+ T cells from peripheral blood mononuclear cells, taken before pregnancy. The receptors shown here come from a female donor with multiple sclerosis, enrolled in a pregnancy study.

The J gene is TRBJ2-2, the V gene TRBV25-1; perhaps TRBD2 as D (6 bases). Trimming removed 3 bases at V and 2 bases at J, with 10 bases between. The CDR3 consists of 15 residues. CDR1 is MGHDK and CDR2 is SYGVNS in the germline V gene. The CDR3 loop reads CASSDLALNTGELFF. In DNA form, the CDR3 reads TGTGCCAGCAGTGACCTAGCGCTTAACACCGGGGAGCTGTTTTTT.

V is TRBV27 and J is TRBJ2-1, with 13 bases matching TRBD2. Germline V gene data show CDR1 as MNHEY and CDR2 as SMNVEV (reference sequence). This CDR3 region has 15 residues. Losses at the gene ends were 6 bases for V and 6 bases for J; bases not matched to a gene: 5. Here the CDR3 DNA reads TGTGCCAGCAGCCTCGGACTAGCGGGAGTCAATGAGCAGTTCTTC. Its protein product is CASSLGLAGVNEQFF.

This rearrangement joins TRBV19 to TRBJ1-1; 8 nucleotides match TRBD1. The CDR3 consists of 13 residues. With V trimmed by 5 bases and J by 1 base, 0 bases remained unmatched. Per the germline V gene, CDR1 is LNHDA and CDR2 is SQIVND (reference sequence). The CDR3 DNA reads as TGTGCCAGTAGTGGACAGGGGAACACTGAAGCTTTCTTT. This encodes CASSGQGNTEAFF. The variable domain in full, with the rest retrieved from reference TRBV19 and TRBJ1-1, is DGGITQSPKYLFRKEGQNVTLSCEQNLNHDAMYWYRQDPGQGLRLIYYSQIVNDFQKGDIAEGYSVSREKKESFPLTVTSAQKNPTAFYLCASSGQGNTEAFFGQGTRLTVV.

The V gene is TRBV10-3, the J gene TRBJ1-3; no reliable D call. Germline values: CDR1 ENHRY, CDR2 SYGVKD. There are 14 residues in the CDR3. Trimming shortened V by 3 bases and J by 1 base, and 7 bases separated the two germline ends. The CDR3 DNA reads TGTGCCATCAGTGAAGTAGTATCTGGAAACACCATATATTTT. This codes for CAISEVVSGNTIYF.

This chain connects TRBV5-4 to TRBJ2-5; D gene ambiguous. The CDR3 has 12 amino acids. CDR1 SGHNT and CDR2 YYREEE come from the germline V gene (reference sequence). The V end was cut by 1 base, the J end by 3 bases, with 4 bases between. CDR3 DNA sequence: TGTGCCAGCAGCTTGCCCAAAGAGACCCAGTACTTC. This codes for CASSLPKETQYF.

The CDR3 DNA sequence: TGTGCCAGCAGCTCCCGGGACAGGACTAACTATGGCTACACCTTC. Amino acids: CASSSRDRTNYGYTF. The chain uses TRBV5-4 and TRBJ1-2, with 8 bases matching TRBD1. The V and J ends lost 3 bases and 0 bases, in that order; junction bases with no gene match: 4. Germline CDR1 and CDR2: SGHNT and YYREEE (reference sequence). This CDR3 comprises 15 residues.

The chain recombines TRBV11-2 with TRBJ2-7, with 8 nucleotides matching TRBD1. Germline trimming cut 4 bases from V and 4 bases from J; bases unmatched to any gene: 6. CDR3 length equals 14 residues. Germline CDR1 and CDR2: SGHAT and FQNNGV. CDR3 amino acids: CASSSGQGKYEQYF. Written as DNA, the CDR3 is TGTGCCAGCAGCTCAGGACAGGGAAAATACGAGCAGTACTTC.

The genes are TRBV6-6 and TRBJ2-1; D remains unclear. The CDR3 extends over 15 amino acids. Germline assignment: CDR1 MNHNY and CDR2 SVGAGI (reference sequence). V was trimmed by 7 bases and J by 4 bases, leaving 17 bases between them. CDR3 sequence reads: CASITSPRAYNEQFF. CDR3 coding DNA: TGTGCCAGCATAACCTCCCCGCGAGCTTACAATGAGCAGTTCTTC.

The J gene is TRBJ2-7, the V gene TRBV19; 11 positions match TRBD1. V gave up 3 bases and J gave up 2 bases; unmatched junction bases: 0. There are 14 residues in the CDR3. Germline loops: CDR1 LNHDA, CDR2 SQIVND (reference sequence). The chain's CDR3 is CASSMDRGPYEQYF. Here the CDR3 DNA reads TGTGCCAGTAGTATGGACAGGGGGCCCTACGAGCAGTACTTC.

The J gene is TRBJ2-7, the V gene TRBV29-1, with D tentatively TRBD2 (5 bases). The germline V and J ends were trimmed by 4 bases and 6 bases, with 13 bases remaining between them. The CDR3 is 12 residues long. Germline-derived CDR1 and CDR2 are SQVTM and ANQGSEA. The CDR3 is CSVGASSGEQYF. CDR3 coding DNA: TGCAGCGTTGGCGCTAGCTCAGGCGAGCAGTACTTC.